This T cell receptor (beta chain) derives from a study of control samples from healthy donors and cancer patients. The protocol was immunoSEQ multiplex PCR, while the TCRdb copy is restricted to in-frame clones and leaves out a portion. Of 100,000 to 150,000 clones in the sample, 90% were seen once. The V segment lost 3 bases and the J segment 4 bases; nucleotides outside the gene matches: 5. Looked up from germline, CDR1 is SGHRS and CDR2 is YFSETQ. This CDR3 contains 14 residues. This sequence was found in a man aged 35-49 years in good health. The material sequenced was blood. The V call is TRBV5-1, the J call TRBJ1-1, with TRBD1 matching 8 bases. This CDR3 reads CASSSQGATTEAFF. As DNA, the CDR3 is TGCGCCAGCAGCTCGCAGGGGGCGACCACTGAAGCTTTCTTT.